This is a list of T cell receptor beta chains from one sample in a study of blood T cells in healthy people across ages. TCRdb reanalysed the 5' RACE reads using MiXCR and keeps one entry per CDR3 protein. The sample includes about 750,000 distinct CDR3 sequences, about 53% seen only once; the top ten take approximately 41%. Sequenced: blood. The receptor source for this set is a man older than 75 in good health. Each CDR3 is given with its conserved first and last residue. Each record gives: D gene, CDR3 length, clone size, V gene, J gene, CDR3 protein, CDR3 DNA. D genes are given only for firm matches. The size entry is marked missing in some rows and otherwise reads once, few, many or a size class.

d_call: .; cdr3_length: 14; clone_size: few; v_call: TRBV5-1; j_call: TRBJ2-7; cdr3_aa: CASSPTTGTYEQYF; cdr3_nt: TGCGCCAGCAGCCCCACGACAGGAACCTACGAGCAGTACTTC
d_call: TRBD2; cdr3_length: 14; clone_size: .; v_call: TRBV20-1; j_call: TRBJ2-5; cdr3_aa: CSAVLAGAKETQYF; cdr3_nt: TGCAGTGCCGTACTAGCGGGAGCAAAAGAGACCCAGTACTTC
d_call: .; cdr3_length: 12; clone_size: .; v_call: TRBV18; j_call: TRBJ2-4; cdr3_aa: CASSPSLGEQYF; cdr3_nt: TGTGCCAGCTCACCCTCCTTGGGGGAGCAGTACTTC
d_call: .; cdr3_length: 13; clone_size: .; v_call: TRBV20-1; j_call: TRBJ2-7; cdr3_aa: CSALDSRRGEQYF; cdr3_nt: TGCAGTGCTTTAGACTCACGGCGCGGTGAGCAGTACTTC
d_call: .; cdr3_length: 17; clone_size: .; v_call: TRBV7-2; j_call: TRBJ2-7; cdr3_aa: CASSPFLRGPTSYEQYF; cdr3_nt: TGTGCCAGCAGCCCTTTCTTGCGGGGCCCAACCTCCTACGAGCAGTACTTC
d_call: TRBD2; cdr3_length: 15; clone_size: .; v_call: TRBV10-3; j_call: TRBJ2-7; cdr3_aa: CAISEEAGTSYEQYF; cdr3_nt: TGTGCCATCAGTGAGGAAGCGGGAACCTCCTACGAGCAGTACTTC
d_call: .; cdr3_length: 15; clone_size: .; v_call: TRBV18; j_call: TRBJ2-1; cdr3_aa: CASSEGLLDYNEQFF; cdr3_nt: TGTGCCAGCTCGGAGGGACTGCTGGACTACAATGAGCAGTTCTTC
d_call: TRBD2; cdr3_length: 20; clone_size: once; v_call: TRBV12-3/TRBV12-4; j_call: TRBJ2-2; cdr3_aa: CASSLAPPLAGGPGTGELFF; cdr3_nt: TGTGCCAGCAGTTTAGCCCCCCCCCTTGCGGGAGGGCCGGGGACCGGGGAGCTGTTTTTT
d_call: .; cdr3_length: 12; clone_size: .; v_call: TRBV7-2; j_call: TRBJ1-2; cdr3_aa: CASSTGGYGYTF; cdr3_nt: TGTGCCAGCAGCACTGGAGGCTATGGCTACACCTTC
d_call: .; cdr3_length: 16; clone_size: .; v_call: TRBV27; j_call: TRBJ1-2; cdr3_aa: CASSLGRDTANYGYTF; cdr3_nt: TGTGCCAGCAGTTTAGGCCGGGACACAGCTAACTATGGCTACACCTTC
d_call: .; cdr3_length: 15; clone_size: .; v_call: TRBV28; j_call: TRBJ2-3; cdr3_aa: CASSPKAPRTDTQYF; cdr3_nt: TGTGCCAGCAGCCCTAAGGCCCCACGCACAGATACGCAGTATTTT
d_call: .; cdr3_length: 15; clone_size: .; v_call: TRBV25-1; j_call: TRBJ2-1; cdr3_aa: CASRRADSPYNEQFF; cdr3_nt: TGTGCCAGCAGGCGGGCGGACAGTCCCTACAATGAGCAGTTCTTC
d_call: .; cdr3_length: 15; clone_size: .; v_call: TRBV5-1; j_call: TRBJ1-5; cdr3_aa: CASSLGQGFNQPQHF; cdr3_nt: TGCGCCAGCAGCTTGGGGCAGGGCTTCAATCAGCCCCAGCATTTT
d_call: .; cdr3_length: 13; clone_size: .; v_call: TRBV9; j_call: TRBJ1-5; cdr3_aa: CASSVGENQPQHF; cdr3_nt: TGTGCCAGCAGCGTAGGCGAAAATCAGCCCCAGCATTTT
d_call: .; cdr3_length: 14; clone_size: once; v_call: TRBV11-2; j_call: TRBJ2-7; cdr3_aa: CASQDSSQFNEQYF; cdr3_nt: TGTGCCAGCCAGGACAGCAGCCAATTTAATGAGCAGTACTTC
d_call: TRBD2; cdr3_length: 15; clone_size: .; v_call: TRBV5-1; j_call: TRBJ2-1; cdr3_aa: CASSSSGRASDEQFF; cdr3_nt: TGCGCCAGCAGCTCTAGCGGGAGGGCCTCTGATGAGCAGTTCTTC
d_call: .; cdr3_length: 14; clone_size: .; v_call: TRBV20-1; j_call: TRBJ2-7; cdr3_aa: CSAQALESSYEQYF; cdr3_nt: TGCAGTGCCCAAGCTTTAGAAAGCTCCTACGAGCAGTACTTC
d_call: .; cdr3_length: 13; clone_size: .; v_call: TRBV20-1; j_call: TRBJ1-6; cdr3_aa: CSAPGTVNSPLHF; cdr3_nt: TGCAGTGCTCCCGGGACCGTGAATTCACCCCTCCACTTT
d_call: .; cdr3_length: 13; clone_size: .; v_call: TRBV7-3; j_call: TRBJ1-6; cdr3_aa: CASSLDRNSPLHF; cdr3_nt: TGTGCCAGCAGCTTAGACAGAAATTCACCCCTCCACTTT
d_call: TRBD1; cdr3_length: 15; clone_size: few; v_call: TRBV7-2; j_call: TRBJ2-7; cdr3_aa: CASSHRDRGSYEQYF; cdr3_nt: TGTGCCAGCAGCCACCGGGACAGGGGATCCTACGAGCAGTACTTC
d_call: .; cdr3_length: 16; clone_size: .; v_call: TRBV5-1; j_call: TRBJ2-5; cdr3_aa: CASSFTGGAGSETQYF; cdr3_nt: TGCGCCAGCAGCTTCACAGGGGGGGCTGGATCAGAGACCCAGTACTTC
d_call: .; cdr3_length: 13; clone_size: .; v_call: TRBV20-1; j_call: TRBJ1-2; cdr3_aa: CSARTPGTYGYTF; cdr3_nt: TGCAGTGCTCGGACACCGGGGACGTATGGCTACACCTTC
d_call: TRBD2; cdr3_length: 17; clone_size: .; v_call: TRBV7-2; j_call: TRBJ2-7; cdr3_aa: CASSLPGLAGPHNEQYF; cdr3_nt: TGTGCCAGCAGCTTACCCGGACTAGCGGGGCCTCATAATGAGCAGTACTTC
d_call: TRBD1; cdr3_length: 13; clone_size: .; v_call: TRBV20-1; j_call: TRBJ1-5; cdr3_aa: CSAPRGPNQPQHF; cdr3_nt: TGCAGTGCTCCCAGGGGGCCCAATCAGCCCCAGCATTTT
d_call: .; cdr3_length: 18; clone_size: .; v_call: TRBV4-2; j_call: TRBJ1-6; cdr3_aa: CASSQDPEGGSYNSPLHF; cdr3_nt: TGTGCCAGCAGCCAAGATCCGGAAGGTGGATCCTATAATTCACCCCTCCACTTT
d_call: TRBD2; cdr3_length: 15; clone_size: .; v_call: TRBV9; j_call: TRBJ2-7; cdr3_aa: CASSVEASGTYEQYF; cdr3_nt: TGTGCCAGCAGCGTAGAGGCTAGCGGGACCTACGAGCAGTACTTC
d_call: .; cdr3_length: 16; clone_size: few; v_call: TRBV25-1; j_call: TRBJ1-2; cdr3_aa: CASSEWDPVRGYGYTF; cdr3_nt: TGTGCCAGCAGTGAATGGGACCCAGTCCGGGGCTATGGCTACACCTTC
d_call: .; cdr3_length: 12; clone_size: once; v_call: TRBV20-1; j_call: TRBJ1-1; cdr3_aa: CSAREETGRAFF; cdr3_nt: TGCAGTGCTAGAGAAGAGACCGGACGAGCTTTCTTT
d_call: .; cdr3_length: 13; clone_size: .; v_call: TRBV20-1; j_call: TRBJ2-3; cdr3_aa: CSASTGPADTQYF; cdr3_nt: TGCAGTGCTAGCACAGGCCCAGCGGATACGCAGTATTTT
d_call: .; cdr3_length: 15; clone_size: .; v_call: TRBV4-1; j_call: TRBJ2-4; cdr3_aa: CASSLNIIAKNIRYF; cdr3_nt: TGCGCCAGCAGCCTCAATATTATAGCCAAAAACATTCGGTACTTC
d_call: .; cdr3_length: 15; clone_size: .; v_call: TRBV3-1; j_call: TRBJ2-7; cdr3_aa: CASSRSEEGSYEQYF; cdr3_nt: TGTGCCAGCAGCAGGTCGGAGGAAGGCTCCTACGAGCAGTACTTC
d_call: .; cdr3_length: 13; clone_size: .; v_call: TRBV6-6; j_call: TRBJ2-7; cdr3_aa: CASSSFLGREQYF; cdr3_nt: TGTGCCAGCAGTTCTTTCCTTGGACGGGAGCAGTACTTC
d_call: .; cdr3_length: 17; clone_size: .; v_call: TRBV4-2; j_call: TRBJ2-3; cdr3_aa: CASSQDSLGGDTDTQYF; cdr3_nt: TGTGCCAGCAGCCAAGATTCCCTGGGGGGCGACACAGATACGCAGTATTTT
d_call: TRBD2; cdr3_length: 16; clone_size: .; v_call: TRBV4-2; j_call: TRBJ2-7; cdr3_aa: CASSQGQREMGNEQYF; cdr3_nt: TGTGCCAGCAGCCAAGGGCAGCGGGAAATGGGCAATGAGCAGTACTTC
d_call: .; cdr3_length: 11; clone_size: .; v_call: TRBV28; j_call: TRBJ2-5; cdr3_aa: CASQGGETQYF; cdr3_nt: TGTGCCAGTCAGGGGGGAGAGACCCAGTACTTC
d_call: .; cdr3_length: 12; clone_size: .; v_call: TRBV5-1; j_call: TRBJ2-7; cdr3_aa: CASSAPSSEQYF; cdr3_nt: TGCGCCAGCAGCGCCCCTAGCTCCGAGCAGTACTTC
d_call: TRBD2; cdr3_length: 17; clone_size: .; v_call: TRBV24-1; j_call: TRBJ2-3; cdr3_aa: CATSDLNRRGGADTQYF; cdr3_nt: TGTGCCACCAGTGATTTGAATCGGCGGGGAGGGGCAGATACGCAGTATTTT
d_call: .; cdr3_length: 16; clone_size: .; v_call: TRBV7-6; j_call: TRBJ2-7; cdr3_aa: CASSLVGDGASYEQYF; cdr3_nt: TGTGCCAGCAGCTTAGTTGGCGACGGGGCCTCCTACGAGCAGTACTTC
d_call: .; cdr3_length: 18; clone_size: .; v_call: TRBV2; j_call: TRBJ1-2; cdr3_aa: CASSLLTAGRLTNYGYTF; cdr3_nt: TGTGCCAGCAGTCTGTTAACGGCAGGGCGTCTAACTAACTATGGCTACACCTTC
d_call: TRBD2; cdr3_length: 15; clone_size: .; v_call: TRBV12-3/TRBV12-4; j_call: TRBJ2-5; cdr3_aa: CASSLMVAGANEQYF; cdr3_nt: TGTGCCAGCAGTTTAATGGTAGCGGGAGCCAATGAGCAGTACTTC